The clone carrying this T cell receptor (beta chain) occurred once. Antigen specificity is unknown. One end of the junction does not line up with germline, which may come from a read error. These data come from a study of tumor-infiltrating lymphocytes in primary liver carcinoma. Whole-study results and caveats: When set against blood, tumors had a significantly higher top-250-clone fraction (p = 0.039). Researchers report that only about 8-25% of top clones turned up in all five tumor regions.

The CDR3 consists of 18 residues. Looked up from germline, CDR1 is SGHTS and CDR2 is YDEGEE. Constant-region priming of 500 to 550 ng total RNA yielded TCR beta cDNA. Amplification in three nested multiplex PCR rounds with slightly modified ARM-PCR gave rise to TCR beta libraries. The first two PCR rounds used TRBV1-TRBV30 primers with a Cbeta primer, around 10 cycles each. In TCRdb, the multiplex PCR reads were re-called with MiXCR into one record per CDR3 protein. Found here are tens of thousands of distinct CDR3 sequences, around 75% of them singletons; the top ten hold roughly an eighth. Taking about 19-31 mg of unsorted bulk tissue, the authors co-extracted RNA and DNA. Every tumor sample held more than 75% viable tumor cells.

The clonotype originates from a woman aged 55-69 years with primary liver carcinoma and hepatitis B virus infection. Sequencing was performed on liver tumor tissue from sampling region 4. As for subset: tumor region T4, right-lateral pole. The gene calls are TRBV5-8 and TRBJ1-5, with no clear D. The CDR3 DNA sequence: TGTGCCAACAGCCCCTTGGTGGCAGGTTATAATAGCAATCAGTCCCAGCATTTT. The encoded protein is CANSPLVAGYNSNQSQHF.